The 30 T cell receptor beta chains below all came from one sample that was sequenced in a study of T cell repertoires in cytomegalovirus infection. TCRdb used MiXCR to reprocess the reads, holding one entry per CDR3 protein. Of fewer than 550,000 distinct CDR3 sequences in the sample, about 26% are singletons; the top ten hold around 13%. Sequencing was carried out using PBMCs. The receptors here all came from a human donor in good health (CMV status not recorded). Some clones in this sample may be carry-over from other donors' samples.

This sequence joins TRBV11-2 and TRBJ2-5, with 7 bases matching TRBD2. The CDR3 loop spans 17 amino acids. The germline V gene has CDR1 SGHAT and CDR2 FQNNGV. V was pared by 4 bases and J by 5 bases, with 16 bases of the junction left unmatched. The CDR3 reads CASSSLHNRGVMETQYF. The CDR3 DNA follows: TGTGCCAGCAGCTCCCTGCACAACCGGGGGGTGATGGAGACCCAGTACTTC.

The chain couples TRBV9 to TRBJ1-4; D unresolved. Germline V gene data show CDR1 as SGDLS and CDR2 as YYNGEE. V was pared by 0 bases and J by 6 bases, with 12 bases between. CDR3 length equals 15 residues. CDR3 sequence (DNA): TGTGCCAGCAGCGTAGCTCCCCGGGCGGATGAAAAACTGTTTTTT. Its protein is CASSVAPRADEKLFF.

This clonotype has just a few counts. V and J are TRBV11-2 and TRBJ2-3, with D perhaps matching TRBD1 or TRBD2 (5 bases each). V was cut by 5 bases and J by 4 bases, with 10 bases left in between. The CDR3 has 13 residues. CDR1 is SGHAT, CDR2 FQNNGV, per germline. The CDR3 nucleotides are TGTGCCAGCAGCCAACTAGGGGCAGATACGCAGTATTTT. It specifies CASSQLGADTQYF.

The chain has TRBV5-6 and TRBJ2-1; D perhaps matches TRBD1 (5 bases). Trimming removed 1 base at V and 4 bases at J, with 12 bases between. From germline, CDR1 is SGHDT and CDR2 YYEEEE. The CDR3 length is 15 residues. For the CDR3, the DNA is TGTGCCAGCAGCTTGTGGCAGGGAATATACAATGAGCAGTTCTTC. It specifies CASSLWQGIYNEQFF.

This clonotype was observed many times. The rearrangement uses TRBV7-2 and TRBJ2-5, with 10 positions matching TRBD1. The CDR3 has 14 residues. Losses at the gene ends were 5 bases for V and 5 bases for J; bases not matched to a gene: 5. Germline V gene sequence: CDR1 SGHTA, CDR2 FQGNSA. The CDR3 reads CASSPWTGGETQYF. The CDR3 region has the DNA TGTGCCAGCAGCCCCTGGACAGGGGGGGAGACCCAGTACTTC.

At least ten counts were recorded for this clonotype. The chain recombines TRBV7-8 with TRBJ2-4, with TRBD2 matching 7 bases. V shed 1 base and J 9 bases; nucleotides not matched to a gene: 6. Germline CDR1 and CDR2: SGHVS and FQNEAQ. This CDR3 region has 14 residues. CDR3 amino acids: CASSLDLAVGIQYF. DNA for the CDR3: TGTGCCAGCAGCTTAGATCTAGCGGTTGGCATTCAGTACTTC.

The chain joins TRBV5-6 to TRBJ2-5; D uncertain. Germline CDR1 and CDR2: SGHDT and YYEEEE. The CDR3 spans 12 residues. With 3 bases removed from V and 4 bases from J, the gap between germline ends came to 7 bases. The DNA of the CDR3 is TGTGCCAGCAGCTCCCTACCAGAGACCCAGTACTTC. Translated, it gives CASSSLPETQYF.

The chain uses TRBV20-1 and TRBJ2-2; 10 bases align to TRBD2. With 5 bases clipped from V and 0 bases from J, the junction kept 9 bases outside the gene matches. The CDR3 covers 17 residues. Germline V gene sequence: CDR1 DFQATT, CDR2 SNEGSKA (reference sequence). Here the CDR3 DNA reads TGCAGTGCTCTAGGTAGCGGGAGGAACGCGAACACCGGGGAGCTGTTTTTT. Protein: CSALGSGRNANTGELFF.

This clonotype was observed many times. The chain carries TRBV7-2 and TRBJ2-1, with a possible D match to TRBD2 (6 bases). V shed 3 bases and J shed 0 bases, with 9 bases lying between them. The CDR3 totals 15 residues. Germline lookup yields CDR1 SGHTA and CDR2 FQGNSA. CDR3: CASSFEGGSYNEQFF. In nucleotides, the CDR3 is TGTGCCAGCAGCTTTGAGGGAGGCTCCTACAATGAGCAGTTCTTC.

This sequence joins TRBV4-1 and TRBJ2-1, with TRBD2 identical over 11 bases. The CDR3 extends over 16 amino acids. Germline loops: CDR1 MGHRA, CDR2 YSYEKL. V gave up 4 bases and J gave up 6 bases; unmatched junction bases: 8. The CDR3 spells CASSRSAGLAANEQFF. In DNA, the CDR3 is TGCGCCAGCAGCCGCTCCGCGGGACTAGCGGCCAATGAGCAGTTCTTC.

There are a few counts of this clonotype. The CDR3 loop reads CASRNNLPTTRGPTEAFF. The CDR3 region has the DNA TGTGCCAGCAGAAACAACCTCCCCACAACCAGGGGACCCACTGAAGCTTTCTTT. V gene TRBV7-9 combines with J gene TRBJ1-1; possible D gene TRBD1, 6 bases. CDR1 is SEHNR and CDR2 is FQNEAQ in the germline V gene (reference sequence). V lost 6 bases to trimming and J lost 4 bases, with 27 bases between them. This CDR3 contains 18 residues.

The rearrangement uses TRBV28 and TRBJ2-7, with D unresolved. The germline V gene encodes CDR1 MDHEN and CDR2 SYDVKM. With 2 bases removed from V and 2 bases from J, the gap between germline ends came to 10 bases. The CDR3 is 14 amino acids. Here the CDR3 DNA reads TGTGCCAGCAGTTTAGGCAGGAGTACCTACGAGCAGTACGTC. It is translated as CASSLGRSTYEQYV.

Many counts were recorded for this clonotype. The chain carries TRBV7-2 and TRBJ2-2; D gene unclear. Germline CDR1 and CDR2: SGHTA and FQGNSA. Trimming shortened V by 1 base and J by 4 bases, and 13 bases separated the two germline ends. The CDR3 length is 16 residues. The CDR3: CASSLVGRTLTGELFF. As DNA, the CDR3 is TGTGCCAGCAGCTTAGTTGGTAGAACCCTCACCGGGGAGCTGTTTTTT.

This clonotype was found many times. This chain links TRBV7-2 with TRBJ2-1; 14 bases agree with TRBD2. V shed 2 bases and J 8 bases; nucleotides not matched to a gene: 5. The CDR3 runs 16 residues. The germline CDR1 and CDR2 sequences are SGHTA and FQGNSA. The CDR3: CASSLSPGLAGDEQFF. The CDR3 DNA follows: TGTGCCAGCAGCTTATCGCCGGGACTAGCGGGAGATGAGCAGTTCTTC.

In its sample, this clonotype was seen a few times. J is TRBJ1-1 and V is TRBV11-2; the match to TRBD1 covers 7 bases. The germline V gene has CDR1 SGHAT and CDR2 FQNNGV. Losses at the gene ends were 6 bases for V and 1 base for J; bases not matched to a gene: 8. This CDR3 has 15 residues. CDR3 nucleotides: TGTGCCAGCAGTCCAGGGGGTTTAAAGAACACTGAAGCTTTCTTT. Amino acid sequence: CASSPGGLKNTEAFF. The whole variable domain, remainder taken from reference TRBV11-2 and TRBJ1-1, is EAGVAQSPRYKIIEKRQSVAFWCNPISGHATLYWYQQILGQGPKLLIQFQNNGVVDDSQLPKDRFSAERLKGVDSTLKIQPAKLEDSAVYLCASSPGGLKNTEAFFGQGTRLTVV.

In its sample, this clonotype was seen a few times. The chain carries TRBV7-3 and TRBJ2-7; 9 nucleotides match TRBD2. Germline V CDR1 and CDR2: SGHTA, FQGTGA. CDR3 length: 15 residues. V shed 2 bases, J shed 6 bases, and the junction held 8 bases outside the gene matches. The CDR3 nucleotides read TGTGCCAGCAGCTTACGTCTAGCGGGACTAAGCGAGCAGTACTTC. Its translation: CASSLRLAGLSEQYF.

This clonotype was detected only a few times. The V call is TRBV7-8, the J call TRBJ1-1; 10 bases are a match to TRBD1. The CDR3 consists of 15 residues. V trimming: 4 bases; J trimming: 6 bases; junction bases outside the gene matches: 8. The germline V gene encodes CDR1 SGHVS and CDR2 FQNEAQ. This chain's CDR3 is CASSSLGTGVSEAFF. The DNA of the CDR3 is TGTGCCAGCAGCTCCCTAGGGACAGGGGTTTCTGAAGCTTTCTTT. Combining the CDR3 with reference TRBV7-8 and TRBJ1-1 gives the whole variable domain GAGVSQSPRYKVAKRGQDVALRCDPISGHVSLFWYQQALGQGPEFLTYFQNEAQLDKSGLPSDRFFAERPEGSVSTLKIQRTQQEDSAVYLCASSSLGTGVSEAFFGQGTRLTVV.

The chain links TRBV5-1 to TRBJ2-1; a possible D gene is TRBD2 (5 bases). The CDR3 has 17 residues. Trimming pared 4 bases from V and 0 bases from J, leaving 17 bases between. CDR1 and CDR2 (germline): SGHRS, YFSETQ. The DNA for the CDR3 is TGCGCCAGCAGCGTGGCGGGTAAGGGAGTCTCCTACAATGAGCAGTTCTTC. Translated: CASSVAGKGVSYNEQFF.

V gene TRBV4-3 combines with J gene TRBJ1-2, with a weak D call TRBD1 (6 bases). This CDR3 region has 16 residues. V was cut by 0 bases and J by 4 bases, with 15 bases left in between. CDR1 LGHNA and CDR2 YSLEER come from the germline V gene. In DNA, the CDR3 is TGCGCCAGCAGCCAAGATAGAGACAGGCTTTTCTATGGCTACACCTTC. As protein: CASSQDRDRLFYGYTF.

This clonotype was seen once. The rearrangement joins TRBV19 to TRBJ2-1; D call uncertain. Trimming pared 6 bases from V and 0 bases from J, leaving 9 bases between. Germline CDR1 is LNHDA and CDR2 is SQIVND (reference sequence). This CDR3 contains 14 residues. This CDR3 reads CASRTPSSYNEQFF. CDR3 DNA: TGTGCCAGTAGAACACCGAGCTCCTACAATGAGCAGTTCTTC.

The chain uses TRBV7-2 and TRBJ2-1; D gene unclear. The V end was cut by 3 bases, the J end by 0 bases, with 3 bases between. The germline gives CDR1 SGHTA, CDR2 FQGNSA. This CDR3 has 13 residues. The CDR3 bases are TGTGCCAGCAGCTTTAACTCCTACAATGAGCAGTTCTTC. Residues: CASSFNSYNEQFF. Drawing the rest from reference TRBV7-2 and TRBJ2-1, the complete variable domain is GAGVSQSPSNKVTEKGKDVELRCDPISGHTALYWYRQSLGQGLEFLIYFQGNSAPDKSGLPSDRFSAERTGGSVSTLTIQRTQQEDSAVYLCASSFNSYNEQFFGPGTRLTVL.

This chain joins TRBV5-6 and TRBJ2-7; the match to TRBD2 covers 9 bases. V lost 2 bases to trimming and J lost 2 bases; unmatched junction nucleotides: 5. Germline V gives CDR1 SGHDT, CDR2 YYEEEE. The CDR3 covers 15 residues. The CDR3 DNA follows: TGTGCCAGCAGCTTTCTAGCGGGACAACCCTACGAGCAGTACTTC. Its translation: CASSFLAGQPYEQYF.

This clonotype appeared a few times. The chain recombines TRBV12-3 or TRBV12-4 with TRBJ2-1; the match to TRBD2 covers 11 bases. The CDR3 totals 15 residues. V dropped 1 base and J dropped 9; count of bases not matched to a gene: 5. The CDR3 reads CASSLGGLAGPEQFF. The CDR3 DNA is TGTGCCAGCAGTTTAGGAGGACTAGCGGGTCCTGAGCAGTTCTTC.

The rearrangement links TRBV4-1 to TRBJ1-1; a weak D match, TRBD1 (5 bases). The CDR3 is 15 amino acids. Trimming took 1 base from V and 5 from J, leaving 14 bases between them. Germline values: CDR1 MGHRA, CDR2 YSYEKL. The CDR3 loop reads CASSQASGRGTEAFF. In DNA form, the CDR3 reads TGCGCCAGCAGCCAAGCTTCCGGGAGGGGAACTGAAGCTTTCTTT.

The chain links TRBV30 to TRBJ1-2, with 10 bases identical to TRBD1. Unmatched junction bases numbered 5, after V lost 3 bases and J lost 4 bases. From germline, CDR1 is GTSNPN and CDR2 SVGIG (reference sequence). The CDR3 consists of 14 residues. In DNA, the CDR3 is TGTGCCTGGAGGGGGGACAGGGGATTCTATGGCTACACCTTC. Encoded protein: CAWRGDRGFYGYTF.

The chain recombines TRBV11-2 with TRBJ2-6; 9 bases align to TRBD1. Germline lookup yields CDR1 SGHAT and CDR2 FQNNGV. The CDR3 runs 18 residues. V lost 5 bases and J lost 2; bases outside the gene matches: 10. The CDR3 sequence: CASSPIRRQGAGANVLTF. In DNA form, the CDR3 reads TGTGCCAGCAGCCCGATCCGCCGACAGGGGGCTGGGGCCAACGTCCTGACTTTC.

This clonotype was counted only a few times. The genes are TRBV7-8 and TRBJ2-5; TRBD2 is a possible D gene (7 bases). Germline assignment: CDR1 SGHVS and CDR2 FQNEAQ. Between the trimmed V and J ends, which lost 6 bases and 0 bases, there was a span of 17 bases. CDR3 length equals 16 residues. As DNA, the CDR3 is TGTGCCAGCAGATTCGGGGGCGGGAGCTACCAAGAGACCCAGTACTTC. Its translation: CASRFGGGSYQETQYF.

The chain uses TRBV9 and TRBJ2-7, with D tentatively TRBD2 (5 bases). Germline V CDR1 and CDR2: SGDLS, YYNGEE. V was trimmed by 3 bases and J by 5 bases, leaving 12 bases between them. The CDR3 is 13 amino acids. In DNA, the CDR3 is TGTGCCAGCAGCGGGGAACTAGGCCACGAGCAGTACTTC. Translating gives CASSGELGHEQYF.

The rearrangement joins TRBV14 to TRBJ2-3, with 10 bases lining up with TRBD2. The CDR3 is 15 amino acids. Germline V gives CDR1 SGHDN, CDR2 FVKESK. V lost 6 bases to trimming and J lost 2 bases; unmatched junction nucleotides: 5. The CDR3 region is CASSRTSGNTDTQYF. The CDR3 DNA reads as TGTGCCAGCAGTCGGACTAGCGGAAACACAGATACGCAGTATTTT.

V and J are TRBV6-6 and TRBJ2-3; the D call may be TRBD1 or TRBD2 (5 bases each). The CDR3 length is 14 residues. Trimming cost V 5 bases and J 2 bases, with 11 bases left between them. Germline V gives CDR1 MNHNY, CDR2 SVGAGI (reference sequence). The CDR3 loop is CASSPPGPTDTQYF. Here the CDR3 DNA reads TGTGCCAGCAGTCCCCCGGGACCCACAGATACGCAGTATTTT.